This T cell receptor (beta chain) stems from a study of PD-L1 blockade in urothelial cancer. Turning to the study itself: Starting in the mid-2010s, patients were given atezolizumab (1,200 mg intravenously every 3 weeks). Male sex and bladder-origin urothelial cancer were recorded for about nine tenths of the roughly 29 patients.

TCRdb's copy holds only in-frame clones and misses some; the assay was immunoSEQ multiplex PCR. The table records tens of thousands of clones, over 65% of them present only once. Urothelial carcinoma, locally advanced or metastatic, affected the patients. Remarks on this clone: Its antigen is still unknown.

Study conclusions and caveats: Blood clones associated with the tumor expanded more at 3 weeks in durable-benefit patients.

V shed 8 bases and J 3 bases; nucleotides not matched to a gene: 10. Germline V gene sequence: CDR1 MDHEN, CDR2 SYDVKM. The length of the CDR3 is 16 residues. This receptor was identified in a man in his 60s with urothelial cancer. The J gene is TRBJ2-2, the V gene TRBV28; 9 bases map to TRBD1. Sequencing was performed on PBMCs, taken around atezolizumab (anti-PD-L1) treatment. CDR3 region: CASGTTQGADTGELFF. DNA of the CDR3: TGTGCCAGCGGAACTACACAGGGGGCGGACACCGGGGAGCTGTTTTTT.